Described below is a single T cell receptor beta chain sequence and its context. Its antigen is not known. The sample belongs to a study of blood T cells in healthy people across ages. Study results and limitations: Long-lived donors carried more naive CD4+ cells and greater diversity than aged donors.

A second PCR, run for about 7 to 11 cycles, used a sample-barcoded 5' primer plus a J-beta primer mix. TCRdb independently ran MiXCR on the 5' RACE reads; one entry per CDR3 protein. The sample yields about 810,000 distinct CDR3 sequences, around 34% seen once. This CDR3 region has 15 residues. V lost 6 bases and J 2 bases, leaving 20 bases between the germline ends. Germline CDR1 and CDR2: DFQATT and SNEGSKA (reference sequence). Each individual donor underwent a draw of approximately 9.6 milliliters of peripheral blood. At least 5.5 micrograms of total RNA were extracted per sample. Sequencing input: blood. The source is a man between 18 and 29 years old in good health. The genes are TRBV20-1 and TRBJ2-7, with D tentatively TRBD2 (6 bases). This CDR3 reads CSALGGPTEAYEQYF. The CDR3 region has the DNA TGCAGTGCCCTCGGGGGACCAACTGAAGCCTACGAGCAGTACTTC.